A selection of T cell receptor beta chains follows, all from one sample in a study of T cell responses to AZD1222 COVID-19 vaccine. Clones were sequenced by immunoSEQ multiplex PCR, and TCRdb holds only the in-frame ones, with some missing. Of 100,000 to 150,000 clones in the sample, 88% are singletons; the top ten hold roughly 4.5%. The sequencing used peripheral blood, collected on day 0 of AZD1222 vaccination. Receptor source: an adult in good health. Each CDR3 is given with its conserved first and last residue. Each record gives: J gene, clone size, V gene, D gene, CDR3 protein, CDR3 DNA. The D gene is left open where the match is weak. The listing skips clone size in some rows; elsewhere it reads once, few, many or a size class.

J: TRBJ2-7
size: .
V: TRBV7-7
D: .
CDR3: CASSFGRDYEQYF
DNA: TGTGCCAGCAGCTTTGGCAGGGACTACGAGCAGTACTTC

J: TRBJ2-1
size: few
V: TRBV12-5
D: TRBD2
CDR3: CASGFGTSVNEQFF
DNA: TGTGCTAGTGGTTTCGGGACTAGCGTCAACGAGCAGTTCTTC

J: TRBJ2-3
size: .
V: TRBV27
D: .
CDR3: CASSYPGGQDTDTQYF
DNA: TGTGCCAGCAGCTACCCAGGGGGGCAGGACACAGATACGCAGTATTTT

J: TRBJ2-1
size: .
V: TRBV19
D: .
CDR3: CASSIADYSYNEQFF
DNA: TGTGCCAGTAGTATAGCGGACTACTCCTACAATGAGCAGTTCTTC

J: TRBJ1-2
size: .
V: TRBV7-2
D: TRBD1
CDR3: CASSFDRGEFGYTF
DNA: TGTGCCAGCAGCTTCGACAGGGGGGAATTCGGCTACACCTTC

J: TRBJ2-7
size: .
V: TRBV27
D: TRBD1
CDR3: CASSSTGGRYEQYF
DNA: TGTGCCAGCAGTTCGACAGGGGGCAGGTACGAGCAGTACTTC

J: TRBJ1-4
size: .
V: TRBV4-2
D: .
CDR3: CASSQDQAANEKLFF
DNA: TGTGCCAGCAGCCAAGATCAAGCAGCTAATGAAAAACTGTTTTTT

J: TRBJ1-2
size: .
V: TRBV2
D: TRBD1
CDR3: CASSYRGPQDGYTF
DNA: TGTGCCAGCAGTTACAGGGGCCCGCAGGATGGCTACACCTTC

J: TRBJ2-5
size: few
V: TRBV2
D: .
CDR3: CASSGQVQETQYF
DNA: TGTGCCAGCAGTGGACAGGTCCAAGAGACCCAGTACTTC

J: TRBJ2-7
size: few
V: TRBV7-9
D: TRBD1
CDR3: CASNTRTGDSYEQYF
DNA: TGTGCCAGCAACACTAGGACAGGGGACAGCTACGAGCAGTACTTC

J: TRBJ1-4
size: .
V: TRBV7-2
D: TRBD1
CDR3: CASSPGQGNEKLFF
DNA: TGTGCCAGCAGTCCGGGACAGGGGAACGAAAAACTGTTTTTT

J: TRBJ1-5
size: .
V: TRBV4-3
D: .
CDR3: CASSQEASRRHF
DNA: TGCGCCAGCAGCCAAGAGGCGTCCCGCCGGCATTTT

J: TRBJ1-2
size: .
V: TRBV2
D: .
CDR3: CASTLEAGNYGYTF
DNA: TGTGCCAGCACCCTCGAGGCAGGGAACTATGGCTACACCTTC

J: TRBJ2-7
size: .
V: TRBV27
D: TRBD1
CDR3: CASSSGTGLYEQYF
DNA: TGTGCCAGCAGTTCCGGGACAGGTCTGTACGAGCAGTACTTC

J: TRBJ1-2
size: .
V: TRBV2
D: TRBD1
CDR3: CASRGQGRLYGYTF
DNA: TGTGCCAGCAGGGGACAGGGGCGCTTATATGGCTACACCTTC

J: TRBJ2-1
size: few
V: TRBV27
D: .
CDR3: CASSPGASPYNEQFF
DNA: TGTGCCAGCAGTCCCGGGGCCAGCCCCTACAATGAGCAGTTCTTC

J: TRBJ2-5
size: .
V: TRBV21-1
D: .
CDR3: CASSEYRGGETQYF
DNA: TGTGCCAGCAGCGAGTACAGGGGGGGCGAGACCCAGTACTTC

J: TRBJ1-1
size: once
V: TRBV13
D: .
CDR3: CASTPLNMNTEAFF
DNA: TGTGCCAGCACCCCCTTGAATATGAACACTGAAGCTTTCTTT

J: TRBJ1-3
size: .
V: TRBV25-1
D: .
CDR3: CASKVGWGNTIYF
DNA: TGTGCCAGCAAAGTTGGCTGGGGAAACACCATATATTTT

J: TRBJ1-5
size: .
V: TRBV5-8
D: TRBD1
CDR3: CASSRQGVSNQPQHF
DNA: TGTGCCAGCAGCCGACAGGGAGTTTCCAATCAGCCCCAGCATTTT

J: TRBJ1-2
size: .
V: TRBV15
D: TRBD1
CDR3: CATSPPGTGNYGYTF
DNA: TGTGCCACCAGCCCCCCGGGGACAGGGAACTATGGCTACACCTTC

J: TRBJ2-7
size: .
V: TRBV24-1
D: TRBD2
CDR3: CATSDNRDYGYEQYF
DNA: TGTGCCACCAGTGATAACCGGGACTATGGTTACGAGCAGTACTTC

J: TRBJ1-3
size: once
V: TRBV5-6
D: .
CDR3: CASSLGETGNTIYF
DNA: TGTGCCAGCAGCTTGGGTGAAACTGGAAACACCATATATTTT

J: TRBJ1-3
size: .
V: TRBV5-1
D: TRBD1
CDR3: CASSQTVLGTGGNTIYF
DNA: TGCGCCAGCAGCCAAACCGTCCTGGGGACAGGCGGAAACACCATATATTTT

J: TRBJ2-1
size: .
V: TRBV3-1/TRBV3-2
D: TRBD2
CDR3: CASSRTSGGLNNEQFF
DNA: TGTGCCAGCAGCCGGACTAGCGGGGGACTAAACAATGAGCAGTTCTTC

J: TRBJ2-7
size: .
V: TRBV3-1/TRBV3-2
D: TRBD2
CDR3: CASRRSGTSLEQYF
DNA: TGTGCCAGCAGGAGATCCGGGACTAGCCTCGAGCAGTACTTC

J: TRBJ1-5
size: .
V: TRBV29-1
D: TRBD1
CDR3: CSVPPGQGSNQPQHF
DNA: TGCAGCGTCCCCCCGGGACAGGGGTCTAATCAGCCCCAGCATTTT

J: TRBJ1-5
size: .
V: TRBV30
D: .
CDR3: CAWQYSNQPQHF
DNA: TGTGCCTGGCAATATAGCAATCAGCCCCAGCATTTT

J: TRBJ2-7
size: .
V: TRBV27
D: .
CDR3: CASSLGDGSYEQYF
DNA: TGTGCCAGCAGTCTCGGAGACGGCTCCTACGAGCAGTACTTC